This T cell receptor (beta chain) was identified in a study of blood T cell repertoires in COVID-19. This clone was counted a single time. Trimming took off 3 bases at V and 3 bases at J, with 12 bases between the two ends. The CDR3 contains 15 residues. CDR1 is MNHEY, CDR2 SMNVEV, per germline (reference sequence). Generated by immunoSEQ multiplex PCR, the TCRdb table keeps only in-frame clones and is missing some. The table lists more than 55,000 clones, about nine tenths of them singletons. The sequenced material came from peripheral blood. The rearrangement uses TRBV27 and TRBJ1-5, with TRBD1 as a possible D gene (6 bases). This sequence originates from a woman of 80 years or more with acute or convalescent COVID-19. As DNA, the CDR3 is TGTGCCAGCAGTTTTTCAGGGGTGAACAATCAGCCCCAGCATTTT. This sequence encodes CASSFSGVNNQPQHF.